This T cell receptor (beta chain) was documented in a study of T cell responses to AZD1222 COVID-19 vaccine. Study-wide results and caveats: Two doses of AZD1222 preceded a rise in Spike-specific TCR breadth and depth. Only 5 or 6 people who got AZD1222 tested seropositive at baseline. White British people made up most donors, females outnumbered males, and clonal diversity was possibly underestimated.

As regards this clone: Its antigen is still unknown.

Trimming left V 4 bases short and J 4 bases short, with 11 bases between. This CDR3 region has 13 residues. The germline gives CDR1 SGHKS, CDR2 YYEKEE (reference sequence). This table comes from immunoSEQ multiplex PCR, and its TCRdb copy is limited to in-frame clones, with some not included. The sample consists of approximately 180,000 clones, around 89% of them appearing once. The chain is built from TRBV5-5 and TRBJ1-2, with D uncertain. Material: peripheral blood, obtained on day 0 of AZD1222 vaccination. This sequence originates from an adult in good health. This CDR3 is CASSPIEGYGYTF. The CDR3 coding sequence is TGTGCCAGCAGCCCCATCGAAGGCTATGGCTACACCTTC.